Detailed here is one T cell receptor beta chain. The antigen is not known. Germline is not matched at one junction end, which may reflect a read error. Other DNA sequences in this sample translate to the same CDR3. This specimen comes from a study of cytomegalovirus exposure and HLA in healthy donors. Study outcomes and limitations: The authors later linked a missense DCLRE1C variant to TCR beta V- and J-gene trimming. The majority of CMV-associated TCR beta chains were reported as apparently HLA-restricted in a later analysis. Available immune exposure information covered CMV serostatus only.

PCR primers comprised 60 Vbeta and 13 Jbeta primers. Clones were sequenced by immunoSEQ multiplex PCR, and TCRdb holds only the in-frame ones, with some missing. Of 110,000 to 150,000 clones in the sample, 70% to 80% were seen once. Germline V lookup: CDR1 MDHEN, CDR2 SYDVKM. There are 14 residues in the CDR3. The sample was PBMCs. J is TRBJ1-4 and V is TRBV28; a possible D gene is TRBD1 (6 bases). The receptor comes from a woman aged 55-70 years in good health and CMV-seropositive. The CDR3 spells CASSLGRGREKLFF. CDR3 DNA: TGTGCCAGCAGTTTGGGCAGGGGTCGCGAAAAATTGTTTTTT. Using reference TRBV28 and TRBJ1-4 for the parts outside the CDR3, the full variable domain is DVKVTQSSRYLVKRTGEKVFLECVQDMDHENMFWYRQDPGLGLRLIYFSYDVKMKEKGDIPEGYSVSREKKERFSLILESASTNQTSMYLCASSLGRGREKLFFGSGTQLSVL.